This T cell receptor beta chain was captured in a study of T cells after yellow fever vaccination. V dropped 6 bases and J dropped 6; count of bases not matched to a gene: 5. The CDR3 runs to 14 residues. From the 5' RACE reads, TCRdb called clonotypes with MiXCR, one entry per CDR3 protein. The sample contains 300,000 to 450,000 distinct CDR3 sequences, 7% to 9% of which appear only once. J is TRBJ2-2 and V is TRBV12-3 or TRBV12-4; TRBD1 agrees at 9 bases. The sample was PBMCs, taken approximately 40 days after the first yellow fever vaccination. The source is a man younger than 30 who received the YFV17D yellow fever vaccine. The CDR3 sequence: CASRGQGGPGELFF. CDR3 bases: TGTGCCAGCAGGGGACAGGGAGGGCCCGGGGAGCTGTTTTTT.